These T cell receptor beta chains were read from a single sample in a study of PD-L1 blockade in urothelial cancer. Assay used: immunoSEQ multiplex PCR; TCRdb lists only in-frame clones, some missing. This table holds under 100,000 clones, about 81% found once. Sequenced here: PBMCs, sampled around atezolizumab (anti-PD-L1) treatment. All receptors come from a man between 65 and 85 years old with urothelial cancer. CDR3s include the opening cysteine and the closing phenylalanine or tryptophan. A D gene is named only where the DNA matches it firmly. Rows give clone size only sometimes, using once, few, many, or a class for an expanded clone.

d_gene: .; j_gene: TRBJ2-1; abundance: .; v_gene: TRBV30; CDR3nt: TGTGCCTGGAGTGTACAGTCTTTCAATGAGCAGTTCTTC; CDR3aa: CAWSVQSFNEQFF
d_gene: .; j_gene: TRBJ2-1; abundance: once; v_gene: TRBV5-1; CDR3nt: TGCGCCAGCAGCTTTCCCTCCCAGGGTTCCTACAATGAGCAGTTCTTC; CDR3aa: CASSFPSQGSYNEQFF
d_gene: .; j_gene: TRBJ1-2; abundance: .; v_gene: TRBV6-5; CDR3nt: TGTGCCAGCTGCGAACAGGTTAACTATGGCTACACCTTC; CDR3aa: CASCEQVNYGYTF
d_gene: TRBD1; j_gene: TRBJ1-1; abundance: .; v_gene: TRBV7-9; CDR3nt: TGTGCCAGCAGCCGAGGGTCAGGGGGCACTGAAGCTTTCTTT; CDR3aa: CASSRGSGGTEAFF
d_gene: TRBD1; j_gene: TRBJ2-3; abundance: once; v_gene: TRBV30; CDR3nt: TGTGCCTGGACCGCAAGGGACAGGAAACGAGATACGCAGTATTTT; CDR3aa: CAWTARDRKRDTQYF
d_gene: TRBD1; j_gene: TRBJ2-3; abundance: .; v_gene: TRBV30; CDR3nt: TGTGCCTGGGGGGAGGGACAGGGTTATAAAGATACGCAGTATTTT; CDR3aa: CAWGEGQGYKDTQYF
d_gene: .; j_gene: TRBJ2-5; abundance: .; v_gene: TRBV7-2; CDR3nt: TGTGCCAGCAGCTTAGTTCCCCAGGCACAAGAGACCCAGTACTTC; CDR3aa: CASSLVPQAQETQYF
d_gene: .; j_gene: TRBJ2-7; abundance: .; v_gene: TRBV4-1; CDR3nt: TGCGCCAGCAGCCTGGCAGCGTGGGGCACCTACGAGCAGTACTTC; CDR3aa: CASSLAAWGTYEQYF
d_gene: TRBD2; j_gene: TRBJ2-1; abundance: .; v_gene: TRBV10-1; CDR3nt: TGCGCCAGCGGGGGAAGGTTTGCGGGAGGGCCTGAGCAGTTCTTC; CDR3aa: CASGGRFAGGPEQFF
d_gene: TRBD1; j_gene: TRBJ1-5; abundance: .; v_gene: TRBV19; CDR3nt: TGTGCCAGTAGAGACAGGGGCAATCAGCCCCAGCATTTT; CDR3aa: CASRDRGNQPQHF
d_gene: TRBD1; j_gene: TRBJ2-3; abundance: .; v_gene: TRBV5-4; CDR3nt: TGTGCCAGCAGCTTGTGGGACAGGGGCACAGATACGCAGTATTTT; CDR3aa: CASSLWDRGTDTQYF
d_gene: TRBD2; j_gene: TRBJ2-2; abundance: .; v_gene: TRBV5-4; CDR3nt: TGTGCCAGCAGCTTACCAGCGGGGGCCTCGAACACCGGGGAGCTGTTTTTT; CDR3aa: CASSLPAGASNTGELFF
d_gene: .; j_gene: TRBJ2-1; abundance: .; v_gene: TRBV7-9; CDR3nt: TGTGCCAGCAGCCCGGACAATGAGCAGTTCTTC; CDR3aa: CASSPDNEQFF
d_gene: .; j_gene: TRBJ2-3; abundance: .; v_gene: TRBV5-1; CDR3nt: TGCGCCAGCAGCTCCCTTACTCGGGGGGATACGCAGTATTTT; CDR3aa: CASSSLTRGDTQYF
d_gene: .; j_gene: TRBJ2-7; abundance: .; v_gene: TRBV2; CDR3nt: TGTGCCAGCAGGACGACAGCAATGGGGGAGCAGTACTTC; CDR3aa: CASRTTAMGEQYF
d_gene: TRBD2; j_gene: TRBJ2-7; abundance: few; v_gene: TRBV4-3; CDR3nt: TGCGCCAGCAGCCAAGTACTAGCGGGAGGGCCAATCGAGCAGTACTTC; CDR3aa: CASSQVLAGGPIEQYF
d_gene: .; j_gene: TRBJ2-3; abundance: .; v_gene: TRBV7-2; CDR3nt: TGTGCCAGCAGCCCAACAGGAACAGATACGCAGTATTTT; CDR3aa: CASSPTGTDTQYF
d_gene: .; j_gene: TRBJ2-7; abundance: .; v_gene: TRBV14; CDR3nt: TGTGCCAGCAGCCAAGGACTAGGTTACGAGCAGTACTTC; CDR3aa: CASSQGLGYEQYF
d_gene: .; j_gene: TRBJ1-1; abundance: .; v_gene: TRBV2; CDR3nt: TGTGCCAGCCAAGTGGGGGGGATGACTGAAGCTTTCTTT; CDR3aa: CASQVGGMTEAFF
d_gene: TRBD1; j_gene: TRBJ1-2; abundance: many; v_gene: TRBV27; CDR3nt: TGTGCCAGCAGTCGACAGGGGGCCTACGGCTACACCTTC; CDR3aa: CASSRQGAYGYTF
d_gene: TRBD1; j_gene: TRBJ1-2; abundance: few; v_gene: TRBV6-5; CDR3nt: TGTGCCAGCAGTTCCGGACAGGTCTATGGCTACACCTTC; CDR3aa: CASSSGQVYGYTF
d_gene: TRBD1; j_gene: TRBJ1-5; abundance: few; v_gene: TRBV15; CDR3nt: TGTGCCACCAGCAGATTAAGGGACAGCTATGATCAGCCCCAGCATTTT; CDR3aa: CATSRLRDSYDQPQHF
d_gene: TRBD1; j_gene: TRBJ2-7; abundance: .; v_gene: TRBV4-1; CDR3nt: TGCGCCAGCAGCCAAGACCCGGACAGGGGCTCCTACGAGCAGTACTTC; CDR3aa: CASSQDPDRGSYEQYF
d_gene: TRBD2; j_gene: TRBJ2-7; abundance: .; v_gene: TRBV5-1; CDR3nt: TGCGCCAGCAGCTTGGATACTAGCGGGAGCTCCTACGAGCAGTACTTC; CDR3aa: CASSLDTSGSSYEQYF
d_gene: TRBD1; j_gene: TRBJ2-7; abundance: .; v_gene: TRBV29-1; CDR3nt: TGCAGCGTTGATCGCATTACAGGGGTAGAGCAGTACTTC; CDR3aa: CSVDRITGVEQYF
d_gene: .; j_gene: TRBJ1-5; abundance: many; v_gene: TRBV10-3; CDR3nt: TGTGCCATCAGTGAGTCCCAGAATAGCAATCAGCCCCAGCATTTT; CDR3aa: CAISESQNSNQPQHF
d_gene: TRBD1; j_gene: TRBJ1-4; abundance: .; v_gene: TRBV6-6; CDR3nt: TGTGCCAGCAGTGACAGGGGTGAAAAACTGTTTTTT; CDR3aa: CASSDRGEKLFF
d_gene: .; j_gene: TRBJ2-1; abundance: .; v_gene: TRBV4-1; CDR3nt: TGCGCCAGCAGCCAAGCGGACGAGGAGGTGGCGTTGCAGTTCTTC; CDR3aa: CASSQADEEVALQFF
d_gene: .; j_gene: TRBJ1-6; abundance: few; v_gene: TRBV7-6; CDR3nt: TGTGCCAGCAGCCCGACAGTAAATTCACCCCTCCACTTT; CDR3aa: CASSPTVNSPLHF
d_gene: .; j_gene: TRBJ1-1; abundance: .; v_gene: TRBV14; CDR3nt: TGTGCCAGCAGTAGGCGGCATATGAACACTGAAGCTTTCTTT; CDR3aa: CASSRRHMNTEAFF
d_gene: TRBD1; j_gene: TRBJ2-7; abundance: .; v_gene: TRBV11-2; CDR3nt: TGTGCCAGCAGCTCAGGGACAGGTTCCTACGAGCAGTACTTC; CDR3aa: CASSSGTGSYEQYF
d_gene: .; j_gene: TRBJ2-7; abundance: .; v_gene: TRBV13; CDR3nt: TGTGCCAGCAGCCCCCGGACAGAACTATACGAGCAGTACTTC; CDR3aa: CASSPRTELYEQYF
d_gene: .; j_gene: TRBJ2-7; abundance: .; v_gene: TRBV5-1; CDR3nt: TGCGCCAGCAGCTATGGGGAGTTTTTGGACGAGCAGTACTTC; CDR3aa: CASSYGEFLDEQYF
d_gene: TRBD1; j_gene: TRBJ2-7; abundance: .; v_gene: TRBV6-5; CDR3nt: TGTGCCAGCACCTACGGAAGGGGGCACTCCTACGAGCAGTACTTC; CDR3aa: CASTYGRGHSYEQYF
d_gene: .; j_gene: TRBJ2-3; abundance: .; v_gene: TRBV7-8; CDR3nt: TGTGCCAGCAGCCATGGACTATTATCAGATACGCAGTATTTT; CDR3aa: CASSHGLLSDTQYF
d_gene: .; j_gene: TRBJ2-7; abundance: .; v_gene: TRBV18; CDR3nt: TGTGCCAGCTCCCTCTCGAGCTCCTACGAGCAGTACTTC; CDR3aa: CASSLSSSYEQYF
d_gene: TRBD2; j_gene: TRBJ2-5; abundance: .; v_gene: TRBV6-5; CDR3nt: TGTGCCAGCAGGCGGGGGGGCCCCCAAGAGACCCAGTACTTC; CDR3aa: CASRRGGPQETQYF
d_gene: .; j_gene: TRBJ2-2; abundance: once; v_gene: TRBV11-2; CDR3nt: TGTGCCAGCAGCGTCTATATGGGGGCCACCGGGGAGCTGTTTTTT; CDR3aa: CASSVYMGATGELFF
d_gene: TRBD2; j_gene: TRBJ2-1; abundance: .; v_gene: TRBV11-3; CDR3nt: TGTGCCAGCGGCCAGTCGGGACTAGCGTCCTACAATGAGCAGTTCTTC; CDR3aa: CASGQSGLASYNEQFF
d_gene: TRBD2; j_gene: TRBJ2-3; abundance: .; v_gene: TRBV9; CDR3nt: TGTGCCAGCGGCACGGGGGGGCATGGAGATACGCAGTATTTT; CDR3aa: CASGTGGHGDTQYF
d_gene: .; j_gene: TRBJ2-2; abundance: once; v_gene: TRBV4-2; CDR3nt: TGTGCCAGCAGCCAATTGGTGGCCAACGCGAACACCGGGGAGCTGTTTTTT; CDR3aa: CASSQLVANANTGELFF
d_gene: .; j_gene: TRBJ2-3; abundance: .; v_gene: TRBV12-5; CDR3nt: TGTGCTAGTGGCGTGCAGGGGCCCTCCACAGGTACGCAGTATTTT; CDR3aa: CASGVQGPSTGTQYF
d_gene: .; j_gene: TRBJ2-2; abundance: .; v_gene: TRBV5-6; CDR3nt: TGTGCCAGCAGCTTGGCCGGGGTTTACACCGGGGAGCTGTTTTTT; CDR3aa: CASSLAGVYTGELFF
d_gene: TRBD2; j_gene: TRBJ2-1; abundance: .; v_gene: TRBV13; CDR3nt: TGTGCCAGCAGCGCCGACTCTAGCGGGGTGCTTAAAAATGAGCAGTTCTTC; CDR3aa: CASSADSSGVLKNEQFF
d_gene: .; j_gene: TRBJ1-2; abundance: .; v_gene: TRBV7-9; CDR3nt: TGTGCCAGCAGATTGAGCAGAGAGGGTGGCTACACCTTC; CDR3aa: CASRLSREGGYTF